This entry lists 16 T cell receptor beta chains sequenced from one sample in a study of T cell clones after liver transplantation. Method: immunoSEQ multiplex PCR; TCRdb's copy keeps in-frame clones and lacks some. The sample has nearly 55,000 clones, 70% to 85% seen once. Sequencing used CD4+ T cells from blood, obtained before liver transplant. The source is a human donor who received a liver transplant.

The CDR3 spells CASSEAGGGETQYF. CDR3 in DNA: TGTGCCAGCAGTGAAGCCGGCGGGGGGGAGACCCAGTACTTC. V gene TRBV2 combines with J gene TRBJ2-5; 8 nucleotides match TRBD2. CDR3 size: 14 residues. V shed 0 bases and J 5 bases; nucleotides not matched to a gene: 2. CDR1 is SNHLY, CDR2 FYNNEI, per germline.

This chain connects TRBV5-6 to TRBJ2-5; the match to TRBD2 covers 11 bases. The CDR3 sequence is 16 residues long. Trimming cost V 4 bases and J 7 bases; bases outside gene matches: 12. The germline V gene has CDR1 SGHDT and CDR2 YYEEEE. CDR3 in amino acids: CASSPTSGTLRVTQYF. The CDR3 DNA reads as TGTGCCAGCAGCCCGACTAGCGGGACCCTCCGAGTGACCCAGTACTTC.

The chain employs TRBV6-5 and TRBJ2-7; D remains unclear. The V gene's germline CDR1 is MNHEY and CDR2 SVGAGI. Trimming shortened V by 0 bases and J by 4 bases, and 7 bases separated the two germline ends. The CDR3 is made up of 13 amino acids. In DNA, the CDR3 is TGTGCCAGCAGTTACTCGACTGTGTACGAGCAGTACTTC. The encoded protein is CASSYSTVYEQYF.

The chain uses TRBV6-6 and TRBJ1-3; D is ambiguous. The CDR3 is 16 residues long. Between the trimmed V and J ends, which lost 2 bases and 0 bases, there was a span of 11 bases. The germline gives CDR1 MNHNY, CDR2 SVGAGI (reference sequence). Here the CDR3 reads CASSYGVRNSGNTIYF. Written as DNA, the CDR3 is TGTGCCAGCAGTTACGGGGTCAGGAACTCTGGAAACACCATATATTTT.

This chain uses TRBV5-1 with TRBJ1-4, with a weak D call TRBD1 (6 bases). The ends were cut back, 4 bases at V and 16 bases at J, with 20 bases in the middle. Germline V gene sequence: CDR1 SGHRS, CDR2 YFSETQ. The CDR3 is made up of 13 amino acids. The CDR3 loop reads CASSKHADSLKFF. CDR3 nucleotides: TGCGCCAGCAGCAAACATGCGGACAGTCTTAAGTTTTTT.

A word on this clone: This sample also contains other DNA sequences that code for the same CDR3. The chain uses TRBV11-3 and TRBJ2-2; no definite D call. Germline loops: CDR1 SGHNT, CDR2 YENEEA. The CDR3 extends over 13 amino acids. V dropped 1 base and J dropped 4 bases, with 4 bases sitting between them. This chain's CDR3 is CASSLGSTGELFF. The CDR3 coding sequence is TGTGCCAGCAGCTTAGGCAGCACCGGGGAGCTGTTTTTT.

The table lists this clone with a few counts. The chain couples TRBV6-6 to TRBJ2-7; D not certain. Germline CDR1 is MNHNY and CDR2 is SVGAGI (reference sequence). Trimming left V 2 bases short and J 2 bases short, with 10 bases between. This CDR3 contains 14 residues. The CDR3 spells CASSYQDEAYEQYF. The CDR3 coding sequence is TGTGCCAGCAGTTACCAAGACGAAGCCTACGAGCAGTACTTC.

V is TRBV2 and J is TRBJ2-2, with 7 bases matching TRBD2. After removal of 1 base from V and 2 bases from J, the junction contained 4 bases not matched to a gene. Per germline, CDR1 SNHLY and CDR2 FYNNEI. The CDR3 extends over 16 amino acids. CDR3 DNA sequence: TGTGCCAGCAGTGAAGGGACTAGTCGAAACACCGGGGAGCTGTTTTTT. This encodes CASSEGTSRNTGELFF.

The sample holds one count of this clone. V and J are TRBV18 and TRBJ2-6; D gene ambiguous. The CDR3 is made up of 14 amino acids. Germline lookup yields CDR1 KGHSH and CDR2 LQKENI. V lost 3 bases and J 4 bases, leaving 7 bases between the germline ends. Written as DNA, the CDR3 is TGTGCCAGCTCACCTCCGGTGGGGGCCAACGTCCTGACTTTC. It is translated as CASSPPVGANVLTF.

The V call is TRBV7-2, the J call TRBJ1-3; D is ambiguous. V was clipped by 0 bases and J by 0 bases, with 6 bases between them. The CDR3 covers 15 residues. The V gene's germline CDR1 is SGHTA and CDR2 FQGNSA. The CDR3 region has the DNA TGTGCCAGCAGCTTAGCGACAAGCTCTGGAAACACCATATATTTT. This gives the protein CASSLATSSGNTIYF. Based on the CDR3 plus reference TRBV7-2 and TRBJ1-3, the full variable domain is GAGVSQSPSNKVTEKGKDVELRCDPISGHTALYWYRQSLGQGLEFLIYFQGNSAPDKSGLPSDRFSAERTGGSVSTLTIQRTQQEDSAVYLCASSLATSSGNTIYFGEGSWLTVV.

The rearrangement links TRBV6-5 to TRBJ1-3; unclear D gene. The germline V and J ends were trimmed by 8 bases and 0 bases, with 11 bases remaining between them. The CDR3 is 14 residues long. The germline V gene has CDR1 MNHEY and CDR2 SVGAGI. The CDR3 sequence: CASFEGFSGNTIYF. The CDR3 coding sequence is TGTGCCAGCTTCGAGGGTTTCTCTGGAAACACCATATATTTT.

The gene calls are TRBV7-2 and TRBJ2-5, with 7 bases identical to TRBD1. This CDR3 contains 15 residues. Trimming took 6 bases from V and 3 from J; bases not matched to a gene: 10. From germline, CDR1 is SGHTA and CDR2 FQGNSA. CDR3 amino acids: CASRYTGDRKETQYF. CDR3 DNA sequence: TGTGCCAGCAGATACACAGGGGACCGAAAAGAGACCCAGTACTTC. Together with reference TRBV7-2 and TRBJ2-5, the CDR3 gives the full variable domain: GAGVSQSPSNKVTEKGKDVELRCDPISGHTALYWYRQSLGQGLEFLIYFQGNSAPDKSGLPSDRFSAERTGGSVSTLTIQRTQQEDSAVYLCASRYTGDRKETQYFGPGTRLLVL.

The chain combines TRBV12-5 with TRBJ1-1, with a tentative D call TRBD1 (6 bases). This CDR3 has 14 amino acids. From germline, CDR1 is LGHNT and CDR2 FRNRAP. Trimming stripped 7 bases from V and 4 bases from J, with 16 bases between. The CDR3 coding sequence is TGTGCTAGTGAAAGAGGGGGTAGGGGCACTGAAGCTTTCTTT. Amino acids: CASERGGRGTEAFF. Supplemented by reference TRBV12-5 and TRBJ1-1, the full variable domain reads DARVTQTPRHKVTEMGQEVTMRCQPILGHNTVFWYRQTMMQGLELLAYFRNRAPLDDSGMPKDRFSAEMPDATLATLKIQPSEPRDSAVYFCASERGGRGTEAFFGQGTRLTVV.

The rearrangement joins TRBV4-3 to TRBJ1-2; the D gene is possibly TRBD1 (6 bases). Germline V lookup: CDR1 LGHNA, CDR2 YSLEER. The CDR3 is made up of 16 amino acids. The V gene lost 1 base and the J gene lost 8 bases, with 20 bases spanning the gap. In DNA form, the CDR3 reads TGCGCCAGCAGCCAAGCCCCTGGGCAGGGACATCAGGGCTACACCTTC. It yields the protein CASSQAPGQGHQGYTF.

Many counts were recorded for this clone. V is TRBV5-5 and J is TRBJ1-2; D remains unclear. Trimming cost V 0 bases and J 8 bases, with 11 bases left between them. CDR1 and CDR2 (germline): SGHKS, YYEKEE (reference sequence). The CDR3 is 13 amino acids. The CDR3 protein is CASSLAASVGYTF. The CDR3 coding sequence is TGTGCCAGCAGCTTGGCTGCAAGCGTAGGCTACACCTTC.

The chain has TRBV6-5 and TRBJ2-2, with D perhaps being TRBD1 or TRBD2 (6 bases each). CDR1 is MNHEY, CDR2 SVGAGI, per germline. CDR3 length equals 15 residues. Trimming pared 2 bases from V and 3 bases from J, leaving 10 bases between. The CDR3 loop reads CASSYVGGDTGELFF. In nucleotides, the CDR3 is TGTGCCAGCAGTTACGTCGGGGGCGACACCGGGGAGCTGTTTTTT.